This is a list of T cell receptor beta chains from one sample in a study of control samples from healthy donors and cancer patients. The table came from immunoSEQ multiplex PCR; TCRdb's copy has only in-frame clones and leaves some out. This sample yields roughly 130,000 clones, of which around 93% are seen a single time; roughly 8.7% belongs to the top ten. Specimen: blood. Source of these receptors: a man younger than 35 in good health. CDR3s leave out the opening cysteine and the closing phenylalanine or tryptophan. Fields, in order: J gene, V gene, CDR3 protein.

TRBJ2-1	TRBV2	ASAGSDRFDEQF
TRBJ1-1	TRBV5-1	ASSPQTTNTEAF
TRBJ2-1	TRBV19	ASRSGSYNEQF
TRBJ2-7	TRBV29-1	SVQEIGEQY
TRBJ2-7	TRBV5-5	ASSRRDRGAYEQY
TRBJ1-1	TRBV5-1	ASNDRQGPLMRNTEAF
TRBJ1-2	TRBV20-1	RSDSLYGYT
TRBJ1-2	TRBV12-3/TRBV12-4	ASSLGRDGGYT
TRBJ2-2	TRBV5-1	ASSSTPGGANTGELF
TRBJ2-3	TRBV7-9	ASSLGGGGTDTQY
TRBJ2-6	TRBV19	ASSLPISGANVLT